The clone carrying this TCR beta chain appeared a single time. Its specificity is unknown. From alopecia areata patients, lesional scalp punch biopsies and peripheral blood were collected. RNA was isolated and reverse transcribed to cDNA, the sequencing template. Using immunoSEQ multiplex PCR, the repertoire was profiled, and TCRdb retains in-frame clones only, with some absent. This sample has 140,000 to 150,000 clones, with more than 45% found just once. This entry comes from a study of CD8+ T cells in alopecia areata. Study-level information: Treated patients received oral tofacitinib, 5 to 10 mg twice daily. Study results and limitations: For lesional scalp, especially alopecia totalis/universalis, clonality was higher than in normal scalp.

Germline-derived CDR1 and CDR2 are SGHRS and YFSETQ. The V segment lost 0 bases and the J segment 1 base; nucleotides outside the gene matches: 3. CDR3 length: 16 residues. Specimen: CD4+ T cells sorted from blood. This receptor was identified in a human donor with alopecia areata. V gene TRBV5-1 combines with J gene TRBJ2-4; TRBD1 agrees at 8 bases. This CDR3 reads CASSLGQGMAKNIQYF. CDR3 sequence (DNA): TGCGCCAGCAGCTTGGGACAGGGGATGGCCAAAAACATTCAGTACTTC.